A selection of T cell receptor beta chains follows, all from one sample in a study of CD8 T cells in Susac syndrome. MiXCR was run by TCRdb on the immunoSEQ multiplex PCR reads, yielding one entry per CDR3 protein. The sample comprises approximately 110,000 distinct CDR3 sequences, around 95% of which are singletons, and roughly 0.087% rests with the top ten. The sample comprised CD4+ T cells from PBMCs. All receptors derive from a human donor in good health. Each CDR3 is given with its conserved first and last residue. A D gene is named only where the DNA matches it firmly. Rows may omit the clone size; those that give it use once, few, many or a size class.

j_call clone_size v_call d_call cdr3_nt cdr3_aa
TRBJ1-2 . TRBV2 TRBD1 TGTGCCAGCAGTGAAAGGGACAGGGGAAATGGCTACACCTTC CASSERDRGNGYTF
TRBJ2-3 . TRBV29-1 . TGCAGCGTTGAGGGTTACCCGGCAAAAAGCCCAGATACGCAGTATTTT CSVEGYPAKSPDTQYF
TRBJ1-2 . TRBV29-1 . TGCAGCGAACAAACTCCGGGATCCCCGGAGGGAGGCTACACCTTC CSEQTPGSPEGGYTF
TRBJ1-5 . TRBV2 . TGTGCCAGCACCCTGGACAGCGGGAGAGATCAGCCCCAGCATTTT CASTLDSGRDQPQHF
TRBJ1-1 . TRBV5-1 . TGCGCCAGCAGCTTGGGAGGGTTGAGGAACACTGAAGCTTTCTTT CASSLGGLRNTEAFF
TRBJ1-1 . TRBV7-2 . TGTGCCAGCAGCAAAACACGAAACACTGAAGCTTTCTTT CASSKTRNTEAFF
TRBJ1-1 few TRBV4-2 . TGTGCCAGCAGCCAAGAGACCTTTTCGAACACTGAAGCTTTCTTT CASSQETFSNTEAFF
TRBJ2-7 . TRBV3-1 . TGTGCCAGCAGCCAAGATCTTGGGCCCGAGCAGTACTTC CASSQDLGPEQYF
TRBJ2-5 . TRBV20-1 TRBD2 TGCAGTGCTAGAGATCTAGCGGGATACGAGACCCAGTACTTC CSARDLAGYETQYF
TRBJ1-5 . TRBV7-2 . TGTGCCAGCAGCTTAGACCTCTTTGATCAGCCCCAGCATTTT CASSLDLFDQPQHF
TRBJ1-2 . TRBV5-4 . TGTGCCAGCAGCTTGGGGGGGGGTCTGGGTGGCTACACCTTC CASSLGGGLGGYTF
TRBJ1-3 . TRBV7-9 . TGTGCCAGCAGCTTAGGAAACACCATATATTTT CASSLGNTIYF
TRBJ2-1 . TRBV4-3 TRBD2 TGCGCCAGCAGCCCCCTGGGCGGTAGCGGGTACAATGAGCAGTTCTTC CASSPLGGSGYNEQFF
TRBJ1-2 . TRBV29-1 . TGCAGCGTTCAAGTAGCCCCAGGAGGGGTCTATGGCTACACCTTC CSVQVAPGGVYGYTF
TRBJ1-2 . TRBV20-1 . TGCAGTGCTATACCCCAAACAGGGAACTATGGCTACACCTTC CSAIPQTGNYGYTF
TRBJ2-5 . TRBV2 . TGTGCCAGCAGTGGAGGGGTCGGGGAGACCCAGTACTTC CASSGGVGETQYF
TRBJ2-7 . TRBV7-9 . TGTGCCAGCAGCCGACAGGGAGGGACCTACGAGCAGTACTTC CASSRQGGTYEQYF
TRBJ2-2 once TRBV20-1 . TGCAGTGCTAGTGGGGCGGGCGGGGAGCTGTTTTTT CSASGAGGELFF
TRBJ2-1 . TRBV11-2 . TGTGCCAGCAGTCTTTCGGCCGGGACCACCTACAATGAGCAGTTCTTC CASSLSAGTTYNEQFF
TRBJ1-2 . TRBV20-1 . TGCAGTGCTAGAAAAAAAGGGCAGGGGAAGGCGTATGGCTACACCTTC CSARKKGQGKAYGYTF
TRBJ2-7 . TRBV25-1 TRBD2 TGTGCCAGCAGTGACGGACGGACTAGTGGCTTAGAGCAGTACTTC CASSDGRTSGLEQYF
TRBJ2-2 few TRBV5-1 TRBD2 TGCGCCAGCAGCCCGCCGACTAGCGGGAACACCGGGGAGCTGTTTTTT CASSPPTSGNTGELFF
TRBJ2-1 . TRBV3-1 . TGTGCCAGCAGCCGTAGCGGTTTTTCAAACAATGAGCAGTTCTTC CASSRSGFSNNEQFF
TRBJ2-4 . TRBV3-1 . TGTGCCAGCAGCCAAGAGGCCCGCGCTAGCGTCAAAAACATTCAGTACTTC CASSQEARASVKNIQYF
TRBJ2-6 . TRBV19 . TGTGCCAGTAGCCGCATGGTTAGCTCTGGGGCCAACGTCCTGACTTTC CASSRMVSSGANVLTF
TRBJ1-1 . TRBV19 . TGTGCCAGTAGTCTAGATCGGGAGTTTGAAGCTTTCTTT CASSLDREFEAFF
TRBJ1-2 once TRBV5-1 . TGCGCCAGCAGCTTGGGGACAAGACCACAGGGATACGGCTACACCTTC CASSLGTRPQGYGYTF
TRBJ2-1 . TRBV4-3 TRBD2 TGCGCCAGCAGCCAAGGGCGGTTTGGACTAGCGGGAGGGCCCAATGAGCAGTTCTTC CASSQGRFGLAGGPNEQFF
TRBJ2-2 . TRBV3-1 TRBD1 TGTGCCAGCAGCCAAGACCGGGACAGGGGACTCCCGAACACCGGGGAGCTGTTTTTT CASSQDRDRGLPNTGELFF
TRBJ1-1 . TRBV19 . TGTGCCAGCTCATCCCACGGTAGCCGGAGGAACACTGAAGCTTTCTTT CASSSHGSRRNTEAFF
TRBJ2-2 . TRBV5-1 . TGCGCCAGCAGCTTGGACGAGAACACCGGGGAGCTGTTTTTT CASSLDENTGELFF
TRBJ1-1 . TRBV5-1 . TGCGCCAGCAGCTTGCTCGGCAGAAGGAACACTGAAGCTTTCTTT CASSLLGRRNTEAFF
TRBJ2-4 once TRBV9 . TGTGCCAGCAGCGTAGGGGCAGCAGAAAACATTCAGTACTTC CASSVGAAENIQYF
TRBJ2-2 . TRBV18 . TGTGCCAGCTCACCACTCGAGACTAGTATTACCGGGGAGCTGTTTTTT CASSPLETSITGELFF
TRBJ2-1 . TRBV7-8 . TGTGCCAGCAGCTTATTCCTAGACGCCGGATACAATGAGCAGTTCTTC CASSLFLDAGYNEQFF
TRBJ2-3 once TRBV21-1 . TGTGCCAGCAGCGACCCGGGACTAGCGGGAGGGCCATCTCCCACAGATACGCAGTATTTT CASSDPGLAGGPSPTDTQYF
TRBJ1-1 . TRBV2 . TGTGCCAGCAGTGGGGGCAGGCGCGGCACTGAAGCTTTCTTT CASSGGRRGTEAFF
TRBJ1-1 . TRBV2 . TGTGCCAGCAGTGGGGCCTCTATTAACACTGAAGCTTTCTTT CASSGASINTEAFF
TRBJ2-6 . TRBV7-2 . TGTGCCAGCAGCTTAGCACTGAGAAGCTCTGGGGCCAACGTCCTGACTTTC CASSLALRSSGANVLTF
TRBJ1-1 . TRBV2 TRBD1 TGTGCCAGCAGTAGGGACAGGGAGGTGGTAGCTTTCTTT CASSRDREVVAFF
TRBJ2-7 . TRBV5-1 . TGCGCCAGCAGCTTGGAACAGCCCCACGAGCAGTACTTC CASSLEQPHEQYF
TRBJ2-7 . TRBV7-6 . TGTGCCAGCAGCTTAGGCCGGGGCGAGCAGTACTTC CASSLGRGEQYF
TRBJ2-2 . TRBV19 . TGTGCCAGTAGTATAACCCTGGTTGGAAGGAACACCGGGGAGCTGTTTTTT CASSITLVGRNTGELFF
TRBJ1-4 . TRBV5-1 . TGCGCCAGCAGCCTGTCCCCGCGAGAAAAACTGTTTTTT CASSLSPREKLFF
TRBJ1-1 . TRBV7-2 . TGTGCCAGCAGCTTAAGGTCCATGGGTGAAGCTTTCTTT CASSLRSMGEAFF
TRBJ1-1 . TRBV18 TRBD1 TGTGCCAGCTCACCACGGACAGGGCTTACTGAAGCTTTCTTT CASSPRTGLTEAFF
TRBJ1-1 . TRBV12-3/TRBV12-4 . TGTGCCAGCAGCCAAAATAGGGGCTCTGGGGGCACTGAAGCTTTCTTT CASSQNRGSGGTEAFF
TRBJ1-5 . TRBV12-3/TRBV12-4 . TGTGCCAGCAGTCCTTCGGACAGCGCCCGGCAGCCCCAGCATTTT CASSPSDSARQPQHF
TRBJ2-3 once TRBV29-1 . TGCAGCGCCCTGATGAGCACAGATACGCAGTATTTT CSALMSTDTQYF
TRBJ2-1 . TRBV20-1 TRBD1 TGCAGTGCTAACAAGGGGGACAGTTTCTACAATGAGCAGTTCTTC CSANKGDSFYNEQFF
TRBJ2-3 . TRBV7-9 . TGTGCCAGCAGCTTAGTGGGGGTGGATACGCAGTATTTT CASSLVGVDTQYF
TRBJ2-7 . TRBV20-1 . TGCAGTGCTAGAGATCCGGGGAAGGGCTCCTACGAGCAGTACTTC CSARDPGKGSYEQYF
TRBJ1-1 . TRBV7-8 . TGTGCCAGCAGCCCGCGACCTGCTTTCTTT CASSPRPAFF